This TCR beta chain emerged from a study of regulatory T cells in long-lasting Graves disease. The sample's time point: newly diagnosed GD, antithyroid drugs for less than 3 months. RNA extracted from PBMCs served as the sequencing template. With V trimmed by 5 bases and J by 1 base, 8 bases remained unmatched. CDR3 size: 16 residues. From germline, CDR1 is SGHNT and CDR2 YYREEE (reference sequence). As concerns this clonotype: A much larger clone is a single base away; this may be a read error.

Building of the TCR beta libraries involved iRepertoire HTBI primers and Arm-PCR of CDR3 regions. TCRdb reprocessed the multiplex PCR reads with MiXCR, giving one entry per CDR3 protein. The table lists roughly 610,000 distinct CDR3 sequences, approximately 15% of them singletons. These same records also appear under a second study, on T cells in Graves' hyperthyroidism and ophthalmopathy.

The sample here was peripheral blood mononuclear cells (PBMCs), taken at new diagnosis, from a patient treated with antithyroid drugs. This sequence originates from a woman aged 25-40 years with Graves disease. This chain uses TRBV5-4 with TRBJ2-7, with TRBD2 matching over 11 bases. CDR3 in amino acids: CASSRGASGRSYEQYF. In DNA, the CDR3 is TGTGCCAGCAGTCGAGGGGCTAGCGGGAGGTCCTACGAGCAGTACTTC.